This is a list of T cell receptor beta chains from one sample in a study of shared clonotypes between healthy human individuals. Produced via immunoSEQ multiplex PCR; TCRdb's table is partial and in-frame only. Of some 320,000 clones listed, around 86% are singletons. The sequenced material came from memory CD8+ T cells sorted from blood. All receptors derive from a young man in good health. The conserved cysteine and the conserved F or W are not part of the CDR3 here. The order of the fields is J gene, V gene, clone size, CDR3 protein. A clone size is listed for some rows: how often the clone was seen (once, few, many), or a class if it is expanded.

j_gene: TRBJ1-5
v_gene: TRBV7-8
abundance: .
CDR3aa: ASASVNQPQH

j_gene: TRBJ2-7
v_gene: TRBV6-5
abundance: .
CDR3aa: ASSYGQYYEQY

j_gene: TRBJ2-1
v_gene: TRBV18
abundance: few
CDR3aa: ASSPVGAEQF

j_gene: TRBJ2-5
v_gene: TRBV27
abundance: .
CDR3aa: ASGEETQY

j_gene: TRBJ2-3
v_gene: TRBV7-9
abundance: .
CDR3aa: ASSPAGGYTDTQY

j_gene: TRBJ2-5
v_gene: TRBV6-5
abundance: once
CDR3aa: ASSYSTGLQETQY

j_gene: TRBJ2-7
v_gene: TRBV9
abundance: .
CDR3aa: ASSVGGGTYEQY

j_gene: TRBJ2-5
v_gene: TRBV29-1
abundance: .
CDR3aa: SGSGTEETQY

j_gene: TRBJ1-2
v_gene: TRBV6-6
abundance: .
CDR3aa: ASTFQGNYGYT

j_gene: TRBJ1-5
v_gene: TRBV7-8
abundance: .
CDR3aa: ASSSPGHQPQH

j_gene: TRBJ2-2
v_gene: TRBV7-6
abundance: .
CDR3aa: ASSLNPNTGELF

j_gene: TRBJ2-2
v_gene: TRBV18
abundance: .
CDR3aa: ASSRSQGEAGELF

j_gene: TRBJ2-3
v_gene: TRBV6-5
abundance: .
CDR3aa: ASSYNRDTQY

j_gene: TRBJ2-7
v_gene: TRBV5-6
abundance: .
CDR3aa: ASRKGDRGVYEQY

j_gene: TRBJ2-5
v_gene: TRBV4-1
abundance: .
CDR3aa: ASSLNIGQSRETQY

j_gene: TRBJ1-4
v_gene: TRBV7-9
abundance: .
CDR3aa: ASSNRAKDLTTNEKLF

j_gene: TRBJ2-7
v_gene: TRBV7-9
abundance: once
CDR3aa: ASSPQTSLSYEQY

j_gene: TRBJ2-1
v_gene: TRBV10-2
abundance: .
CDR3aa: ASSEPMTGGYNEQF

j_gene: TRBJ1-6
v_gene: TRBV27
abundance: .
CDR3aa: ASSPPGQGRPDYNSPLH

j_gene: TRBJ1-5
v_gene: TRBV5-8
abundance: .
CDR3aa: ASSRAHNQPQH

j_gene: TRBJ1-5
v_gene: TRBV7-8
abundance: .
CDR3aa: ASSTNRDSNQPQH

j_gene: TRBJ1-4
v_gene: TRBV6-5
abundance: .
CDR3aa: ASSSATGRAEKLF

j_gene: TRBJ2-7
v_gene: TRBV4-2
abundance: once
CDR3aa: ASRPHRGAYEQY

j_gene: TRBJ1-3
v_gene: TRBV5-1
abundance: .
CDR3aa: ASSLDPGSSGNTIY

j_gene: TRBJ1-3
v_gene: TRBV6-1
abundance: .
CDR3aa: ASSVTPGNGNTIY

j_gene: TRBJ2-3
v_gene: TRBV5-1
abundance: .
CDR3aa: ASSLQPGGRF

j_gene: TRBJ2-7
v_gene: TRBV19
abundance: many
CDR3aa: ASSSVGVGYEQY

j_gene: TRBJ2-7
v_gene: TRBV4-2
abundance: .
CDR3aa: ASSQVAGNTYEQY

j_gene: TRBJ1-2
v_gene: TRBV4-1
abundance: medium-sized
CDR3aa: ASSQEGGQGANYGYT

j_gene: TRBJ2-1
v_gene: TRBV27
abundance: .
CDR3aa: ASSLISPSEYNEQF

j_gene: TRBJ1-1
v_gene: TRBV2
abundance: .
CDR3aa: ASSEVLRGPEAAF

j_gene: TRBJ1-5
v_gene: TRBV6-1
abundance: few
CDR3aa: ASSDGRTVSNQPQH

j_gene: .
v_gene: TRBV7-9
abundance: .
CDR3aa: ASGYGGIDEQY

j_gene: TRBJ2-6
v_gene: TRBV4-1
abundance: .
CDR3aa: ASSQGRLAGGPIGANVLT

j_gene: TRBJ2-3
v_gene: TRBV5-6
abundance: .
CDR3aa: ASSSELGDTQY

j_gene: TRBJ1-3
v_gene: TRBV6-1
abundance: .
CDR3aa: ASSEWGSGNTIY

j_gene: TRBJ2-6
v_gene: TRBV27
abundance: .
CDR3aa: ASSLSGPTGGDVLT

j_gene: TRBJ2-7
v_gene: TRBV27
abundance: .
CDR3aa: ASKALAEAYYEQY

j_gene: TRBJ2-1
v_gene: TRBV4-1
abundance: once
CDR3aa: ASRTLDSYNEQF

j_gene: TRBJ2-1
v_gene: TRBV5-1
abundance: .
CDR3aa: ASTWRGPPDEQF

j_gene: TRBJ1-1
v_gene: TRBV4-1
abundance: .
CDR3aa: ASSQALPSGTEAF

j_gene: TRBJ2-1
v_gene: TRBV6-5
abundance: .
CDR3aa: ASSRDQNYYNEQF

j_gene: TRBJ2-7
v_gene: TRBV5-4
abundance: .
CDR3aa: ASSLKDAYEQY

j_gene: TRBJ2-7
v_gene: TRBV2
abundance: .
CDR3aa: ASSWLGYSYEQY

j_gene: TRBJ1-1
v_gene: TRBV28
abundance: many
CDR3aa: ASRKTGGTEAF

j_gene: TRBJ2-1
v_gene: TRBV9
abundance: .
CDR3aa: ASSVGVTGAHNEQF

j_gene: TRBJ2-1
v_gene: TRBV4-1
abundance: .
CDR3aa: ASSPRDVEGEQF

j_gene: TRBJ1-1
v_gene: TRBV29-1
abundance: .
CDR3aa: SVRTGGLRTEAF

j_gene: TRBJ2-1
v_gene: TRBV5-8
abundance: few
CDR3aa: ASSLRRVLDEQF

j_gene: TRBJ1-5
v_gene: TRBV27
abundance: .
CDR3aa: ASSSYTPRGQPQH

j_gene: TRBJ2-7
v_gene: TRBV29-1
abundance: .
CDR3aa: SVEARGTLSSYEQY

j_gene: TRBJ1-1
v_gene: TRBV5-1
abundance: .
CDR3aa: ASSEGRDRVRTEAF

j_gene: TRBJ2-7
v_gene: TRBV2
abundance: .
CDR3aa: ASSLTEKPYEQY

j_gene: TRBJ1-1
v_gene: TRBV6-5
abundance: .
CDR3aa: ASSYSAGGVTEAF

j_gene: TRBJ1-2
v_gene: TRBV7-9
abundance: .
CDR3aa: ASSLQGAEGYT

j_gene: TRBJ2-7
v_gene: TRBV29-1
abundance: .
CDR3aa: SVERRGPRPEQY

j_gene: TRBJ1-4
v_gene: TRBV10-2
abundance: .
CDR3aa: ASSESWGIEGEKLF

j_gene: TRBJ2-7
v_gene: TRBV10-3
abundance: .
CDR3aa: AISEGTSGYEQY

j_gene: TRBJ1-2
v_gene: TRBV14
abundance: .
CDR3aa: ASSQDEGPESVYGYT